A single sample gave rise to the 21 T cell receptor beta chains below, sequenced in a study of blood T cell repertoires in COVID-19 (dated by TCRdb to 2018 to 2020). The library was built by means of the immunoSEQ multiplex PCR assay. TCRdb holds this immuneACCESS table with in-frame rearrangements only. Some clones are missing; in checked studies, unresolved V genes explain under half, and the rest has no known cause. Across this sample there are 150,000 to 200,000 clones, with over 80% seen only once. The ten largest clones represent approximately 13% of the sample. The material sequenced was PBMCs or T cells enriched from blood (not recorded which). These receptor sequences come from a woman aged 60-70 years who had recovered from COVID-19.

This chain links TRBV18 with TRBJ2-1; 11 bases align to TRBD2. The V segment lost 3 bases and the J segment 10 bases; nucleotides outside the gene matches: 8. There are 15 residues in the CDR3. Germline V gene lookup returns CDR1 KGHSH and CDR2 LQKENI. The CDR3 coding sequence is TGTGCCAGCTCACCCCGACTAGCGGGAAAAAGGGAGCAGTTCTTC. Its protein is CASSPRLAGKREQFF.

The rearrangement joins TRBV15 to TRBJ2-3, with D perhaps matching TRBD2 (6 bases). The V end lost 0 bases, the J end lost 4 bases, and 14 bases lay between the germline ends. The CDR3 is 16 residues long. The germline V gene has CDR1 LNHNV and CDR2 YYDKDF (reference sequence). The CDR3 is CATSREEGALADTQYF. CDR3 DNA: TGTGCCACCAGCAGAGAGGAGGGCGCGTTGGCAGATACGCAGTATTTT.

The chain carries TRBV7-9 and TRBJ1-2; tentative D call: TRBD1 (6 bases). Germline CDR1 reads SEHNR; CDR2 reads FQNEAQ (reference sequence). Trimming took off 5 bases at V and 1 base at J, with 11 bases between the two ends. The CDR3 totals 14 residues. CDR3 sequence: CASSVGAFNYGYTF. In DNA form, the CDR3 reads TGTGCCAGCAGCGTGGGGGCTTTTAACTATGGCTACACCTTC.

The chain joins TRBV5-1 to TRBJ2-5, with D maybe TRBD2 (5 bases). The germline V gene has CDR1 SGHRS and CDR2 YFSETQ. The CDR3 is made up of 14 amino acids. The V and J ends lost 2 bases and 5 bases respectively, with 13 bases between them. The CDR3 is CASSFFGVGETQYF. The CDR3, as DNA: TGCGCCAGCAGCTTCTTCGGGGTTGGGGAGACCCAGTACTTC.

The chain combines TRBV4-1 with TRBJ1-2; D is perhaps TRBD1 (5 bases). This CDR3 is 16 amino acids long. The germline V gene has CDR1 MGHRA and CDR2 YSYEKL. Trimming removed 3 bases at V and 4 bases at J, with 18 bases between. CDR3 in DNA: TGCGCCAGCAGCCACAGCGGGGCAGCTGATGGCTATGGCTACACCTTC. Amino acid sequence: CASSHSGAADGYGYTF.

This clone was seen only a few times. The chain couples TRBV28 to TRBJ1-1; D gene unclear. Germline values: CDR1 MDHEN, CDR2 SYDVKM. The CDR3 has 11 residues. The V end lost 10 bases, the J end lost 4 bases, and 10 bases lay between the germline ends. As DNA, the CDR3 is TGTGCCACCGGGATTGGCACTGAAGCTTTCTTT. It translates to CATGIGTEAFF.

In DNA, the CDR3 is TGTGCCATCAGCCGCGGACAGGACAGGAACGAGCAGTACTTC. It codes for CAISRGQDRNEQYF. The chain combines TRBV10-3 with TRBJ2-7, with 7 bases that match TRBD1. V was pared by 6 bases and J by 5 bases, with 10 bases of the junction left unmatched. The CDR3 loop spans 14 amino acids. Germline loops: CDR1 ENHRY, CDR2 SYGVKD.

This chain uses TRBV5-4 with TRBJ2-7; maybe TRBD2 (7 bases). V dropped 3 bases and J dropped 11 bases, with 18 bases sitting between them. This CDR3 region has 13 residues. Germline CDR1 and CDR2: SGHNT and YYREEE (reference sequence). CDR3: CASSSGGLPGEYF. In DNA form, the CDR3 reads TGTGCCAGCAGCTCGGGGGGCCTTCCTGGGGAGTACTTC.

The chain uses TRBV6-5 and TRBJ2-2; TRBD1 matches 8 bases. CDR3 size: 15 residues. V shed 6 bases and J 5 bases; nucleotides not matched to a gene: 8. Germline CDR1 is MNHEY and CDR2 is SVGAGI. The CDR3 spells CASSFRQGRTGELFF. As DNA, the CDR3 is TGTGCCAGCAGCTTCCGACAGGGGAGAACCGGGGAGCTGTTTTTT.

This sequence joins TRBV7-9 and TRBJ2-3; weak D call: TRBD1 (5 bases). Trimming took off 1 base at V and 6 bases at J, with 11 bases between the two ends. The CDR3 runs 14 residues. Germline assignment: CDR1 SEHNR and CDR2 FQNEAQ (reference sequence). The CDR3 nucleotides read TGTGCCAGCAGCTTAGGACAGCCACTGGATACGCAGTATTTT. Amino acids: CASSLGQPLDTQYF.

The table lists this clone with a few counts. The rearrangement joins TRBV5-1 to TRBJ2-7; D gene uncertain. Germline CDR1 and CDR2: SGHRS and YFSETQ. The CDR3 contains 13 residues. V was clipped by 0 bases and J by 4 bases, with 8 bases between them. CDR3: CASSLVGRYEQYF. DNA of the CDR3: TGCGCCAGCAGCTTGGTGGGCAGGTACGAGCAGTACTTC.

The CDR3, as DNA: TGTGCCAGCAGCTCCCCCGGACTAGCGGAGACAGATACGCAGTATTTT. It specifies CASSSPGLAETDTQYF. The rearrangement uses TRBV5-4 and TRBJ2-3, with TRBD2 matching 10 bases. The junction had 7 bases not matched to a gene; V was cut back by 3 bases and J by 3 bases. The CDR3 has 16 residues. Germline loops: CDR1 SGHNT, CDR2 YYREEE (reference sequence).

This chain uses TRBV19 with TRBJ1-6, with a possible D match to TRBD1 (6 bases). From germline, CDR1 is LNHDA and CDR2 SQIVND (reference sequence). The CDR3 contains 16 residues. The V and J ends lost 6 bases and 0 bases respectively, with 12 bases between them. The CDR3 is CASRTQGLSYNSPLHF. In DNA form, the CDR3 reads TGTGCCAGTAGAACTCAGGGGCTCTCCTATAATTCACCCCTCCACTTT.

V gene TRBV3-1 (or the pseudogene TRBV3-2) combines with J gene TRBJ1-6; TRBD1 might be the D (6 bases). Trimming took off 2 bases at V and 9 bases at J, with 8 bases between the two ends. Germline CDR1 is LGHDT and CDR2 is YNNKEL (reference sequence). The CDR3 is 13 amino acids. DNA for the CDR3: TGTGCCAGCAGCCAAAGGGGGGGTTCACCCCTCCACTTT. Translated: CASSQRGGSPLHF.

The rearrangement links TRBV3-1 (or the pseudogene TRBV3-2) to TRBJ1-2; D unresolved. Trimming removed 0 bases at V and 2 bases at J, with 10 bases between. Germline V gene lookup returns CDR1 LGHDT and CDR2 YNNKEL (reference sequence). The CDR3 is 15 amino acids. CDR3 sequence: CASSQDTPRNYGYTF. The CDR3 DNA is TGTGCCAGCAGCCAAGATACCCCCAGAAACTATGGCTACACCTTC.

This sequence joins TRBV6-1 and TRBJ2-1; TRBD2 aligns across 8 bases. This CDR3 region has 14 residues. With 2 bases clipped from V and 7 bases from J, the junction kept 4 bases outside the gene matches. The germline V gene encodes CDR1 MNHNS and CDR2 SASEGT. The CDR3 sequence is CASSELAGANEQFF. CDR3 sequence (DNA): TGTGCCAGCAGTGAACTAGCGGGTGCAAATGAGCAGTTCTTC.

The chain joins TRBV5-4 to TRBJ1-1; D not certain. The ends were cut back, 5 bases at V and 0 bases at J, with 5 bases in the middle. Germline-derived CDR1 and CDR2 are SGHNT and YYREEE (reference sequence). The CDR3 sequence is 12 residues long. The CDR3, as DNA: TGTGCCAGCAGTCAGATGAACACTGAAGCTTTCTTT. Its protein product is CASSQMNTEAFF.

The chain carries TRBV9 and TRBJ2-5, with TRBD2 matching 9 bases. The V and J ends lost 0 bases and 1 base, in that order; junction bases with no gene match: 4. Germline V gene lookup returns CDR1 SGDLS and CDR2 YYNGEE. There are 16 residues in the CDR3. CDR3 DNA: TGTGCCAGCAGCGTAGGAGCGGGAGGCCCCCAAGAGACCCAGTACTTC. Translating it yields CASSVGAGGPQETQYF.

This clone was recorded only once. This sequence joins TRBV5-4 and TRBJ2-5, with 7 bases that match TRBD1. Trimming removed 5 bases from V and 2 bases from J; junction bases left unmatched: 12. The CDR3 sequence is 16 residues long. Germline CDR1 is SGHNT and CDR2 is YYREEE (reference sequence). CDR3 sequence (DNA): TGTGCCAGCAGTTTCAGGGCCGGGACAGAACAAGAGACCCAGTACTTC. Protein sequence: CASSFRAGTEQETQYF.

The rearrangement links TRBV19 to TRBJ2-3, with 13 bases that match TRBD2. The CDR3 length is 16 residues. The J segment lost 4 bases and the V segment lost 3 bases, leaving 4 bases of the junction unmatched. Germline lookup yields CDR1 LNHDA and CDR2 SQIVND (reference sequence). CDR3 residues: CASSIRLAGGSDTQYF. The CDR3 nucleotides are TGTGCCAGTAGTATTCGACTAGCGGGGGGATCAGATACGCAGTATTTT.

V and J are TRBV5-1 and TRBJ2-3; tentatively, D is TRBD1 (5 bases). Looked up from germline, CDR1 is SGHRS and CDR2 is YFSETQ. The V and J ends lost 0 bases and 0 bases respectively, with 11 bases between them. The CDR3 length is 16 residues. The CDR3 spells CASSLGGAVSTDTQYF. CDR3 coding DNA: TGCGCCAGCAGCTTGGGGGGCGCGGTTAGCACAGATACGCAGTATTTT. Using reference TRBV5-1 and TRBJ2-3 for the parts outside the CDR3, the full variable domain is KAGVTQTPRYLIKTRGQQVTLSCSPISGHRSVSWYQQTPGQGLQFLFEYFSETQRNKGNFPGRFSGRQFSNSRSEMNVSTLELGDSALYLCASSLGGAVSTDTQYFGPGTRLTVL.